This T cell receptor beta chain was sequenced during a study of T cells in localized non-small cell lung cancer (dated by TCRdb to 2019 to 2021). About the investigation overall: The study examined T cell repertoires in hundreds of patients with early-stage NSCLC and compared tumors with uninvolved tumor-adjacent lungs. The cohort consisted of roughly 240 treatment-naive NSCLC patients whose localized lung tumors had been resected. NSCLC patients had a mean age of around 66 years, and around 140 were male and over 85 female. What the authors observed across the whole study: The highest T cell clonality was observed in uninvolved tumor-adjacent lung, where clonality exceeded that of tumor, suggesting that antigenic responses were more focused in uninvolved tumor-adjacent lung. Of the top 100 tumor clones, a median of roughly 57 were detected in paired uninvolved adjacent lung; some 28 were also among that lung's top 100. Multi-region tumor sequencing was not performed, so intratumor heterogeneity could not be excluded. Since the design was exploratory, TCR variables were selected using unadjusted p-values with no false-discovery rate correction. Higher blood T cell density associated with longer overall survival, while higher adjacent-lung clonality associated with shorter survival.

At diagnosis, peripheral blood, uninvolved tumor-adjacent lung and tumor were collected and were preserved as a mix of fresh-frozen and FFPE material. For TCR repertoire profiling, blood samples were analyzed in the form of peripheral blood mononuclear cells. Germline trimming: 3 bases from V, 5 bases from J; junction bases outside gene matches: 4. In the germline V gene (reference sequence), CDR1 corresponds to GTSNPN and CDR2 to SVGIG. The cysteine opens and the phenylalanine closes a CDR3 of 14 amino acids. The retained sequence is limited to the CDR3, 42 bases, with the frame set at the first base. The immunoSEQ Assay was used to sequence TCR beta CDR3 regions from DNA. Under the source paper's analysis protocol: To compute T cell density, TCR beta template counts were normalized to usable DNA, which was estimated by amplifying housekeeping genes. Richness was estimated with the preseqR package, extrapolating to 400,000 templates for PBMC samples and 120,000 templates for tissue samples. Clonality was calculated as one minus Pielou's evenness. Tissue-enriched TCRs were identified through differential abundance testing performed on productive amino-acid clonotypes, with a minimum total count of 5 and an alpha of 0.1. The Jaccard Index and the Morisita Overlap Index were used to quantify repertoire overlap between compartments. GLIPH grouped TCR beta CDR3s together with public tetramer-defined viral CDR3s, and a viral motif had to include at least three viral sequences and also show V-gene enrichment. Imported from immuneACCESS, the table was reduced by TCRdb to in-frame sequences with V and J called. These copies leave out some clones; in studies compared against another copy, an unresolved V gene accounts for under half, and the cause of the remainder is not known. V and J calls and clone size are given by that table; D and trimming were obtained from the DNA. The sample table shows 23,000 or so clones, and around 87% are seen once. Approximately 5% of the sample is in the top ten clones.

Comments on this clone: Its antigen has not been determined. No much larger clone is present one base from it, and per-base qualities are unavailable.

The sample was peripheral blood, taken before any cancer treatment. The sequence is built from TRBV30 and TRBJ1-6; 7 of the junction bases match TRBD1. The TCR comes from a male donor at least 60 years old with stage II squamous cell lung carcinoma. The CDR3 protein: CAWRGQSNNSPLHF. The DNA reads TGTGCCTGGAGGGGACAGTCCAATAATTCACCCCTCCACTTT.